The clone carrying this T cell receptor beta chain showed up just a few times. This entry is derived from a study of cytomegalovirus exposure and HLA in healthy donors. Primers: 60 Vbeta forward and 13 Jbeta reverse. TCRdb keeps only in-frame clones here, not all; method: immunoSEQ multiplex PCR. The sample holds approximately 150,000 clones, approximately 72% seen once. V was cut by 2 bases and J by 2 bases, with 12 bases left in between. The CDR3 runs 15 residues. Per the germline V gene, CDR1 is SGHVS and CDR2 is FQNEAQ. V is TRBV7-8 and J is TRBJ2-5; D gene ambiguous. Sequencing was carried out using PBMCs. The sequence was obtained from a human donor in good health. The CDR3 DNA sequence: TGTGCCAGCAGCTTAATACGGCCGCGGCAAGAGACCCAGTACTTC. It yields the protein CASSLIRPRQETQYF.